These 20 T cell receptor beta chains were sequenced from one sample in a study of a mutant IDH1 vaccine in newly diagnosed glioma. These receptors have no identified antigens. The data were produced by immunoSEQ multiplex PCR, yet TCRdb's version contains in-frame clones alone and is incomplete. This table has roughly 13,000 clones, around 78% appearing once. Time point denoted: week 47, end of study. The vaccine gave 300 ug of a 20-mer mutant IDH1 peptide subcutaneously per dose. Specimen: PBMCs, collected from a glioma patient whose treatment included an IDH1 peptide vaccine. The receptors stem from a woman in her thirties or forties with glioma.

The V call is TRBV4-3, the J call TRBJ2-5, with 7 bases lining up with TRBD2. The V gene end was trimmed by 0 bases and the J gene end by 3 bases; junction bases not matched to a gene: 4. The CDR3 covers 15 residues. Germline lookup yields CDR1 LGHNA and CDR2 YSLEER. CDR3 in amino acids: CASSQDGRGKETQYF. In nucleotides, the CDR3 is TGCGCCAGCAGCCAAGATGGGAGGGGCAAAGAGACCCAGTACTTC.

This chain joins TRBV7-2 and TRBJ2-2; tentatively, D is TRBD2 (7 bases). Per the germline V gene, CDR1 is SGHTA and CDR2 is FQGNSA. The CDR3 contains 15 residues. V lost 0 bases to trimming and J lost 6 bases, with 11 bases between them. The CDR3 is CASSLAGGPAGELFF. The CDR3 DNA is TGTGCCAGCAGCTTAGCGGGGGGGCCCGCCGGGGAGCTGTTTTTT.

This chain joins TRBV5-4 and TRBJ2-1; 8 nucleotides line up with TRBD2. Germline V lookup: CDR1 SGHNT, CDR2 YYREEE (reference sequence). Trimming cost V 10 bases and J 7 bases; bases outside gene matches: 13. There are 14 residues in the CDR3. The CDR3 DNA sequence: TGTGCCTCCGCCGGGGGGGGAGGTCGGAATGAGCAGTTCTTC. Protein: CASAGGGGRNEQFF.

This clone was seen a handful of times. This chain joins TRBV5-1 and TRBJ1-5, with D perhaps matching TRBD1 (5 bases). Trimming shortened V by 5 bases and J by 3 bases, and 9 bases separated the two germline ends. The length of the CDR3 is 13 residues. The V gene's germline CDR1 is SGHRS and CDR2 YFSETQ. CDR3 DNA sequence: TGCGCCAGCAGGAGGGGAGACAATCAGCCCCAGCATTTT. Translation gives CASRRGDNQPQHF. The full variable domain, completed using reference TRBV5-1 and TRBJ1-5, is KAGVTQTPRYLIKTRGQQVTLSCSPISGHRSVSWYQQTPGQGLQFLFEYFSETQRNKGNFPGRFSGRQFSNSRSEMNVSTLELGDSALYLCASRRGDNQPQHFGDGTRLSIL.

This sequence joins TRBV27 and TRBJ2-2; D is undetermined. CDR1 is MNHEY and CDR2 is SMNVEV in the germline V gene (reference sequence). Trimming took off 5 bases at V and 3 bases at J, with 10 bases between the two ends. The CDR3 runs 14 residues. DNA for the CDR3: TGTGCCAGCAGTCGAAACTCGGACACCGGGGAGCTGTTTTTT. Translation: CASSRNSDTGELFF.

The chain uses TRBV6-1 and TRBJ1-5, with TRBD1 identical over 8 bases. With V trimmed by 5 bases and J by 4 bases, 4 bases remained unmatched. CDR1 is MNHNS and CDR2 is SASEGT in the germline V gene. This CDR3 is built from 14 residues. CDR3 sequence: CASSRQGWNQPQHF. The CDR3 coding sequence is TGTGCCAGCAGTAGACAGGGGTGGAATCAGCCCCAGCATTTT.

This clone has more than one count but fewer than ten. The chain combines TRBV6-6 with TRBJ1-4; TRBD1 aligns across 7 bases. With 2 bases clipped from V and 0 bases from J, the junction kept 3 bases outside the gene matches. Germline CDR1 reads MNHNY; CDR2 reads SVGAGI (reference sequence). CDR3 length: 16 amino acids. This chain's CDR3 is CASSYRGRATNEKLFF. CDR3 in DNA: TGTGCCAGCAGTTACAGGGGGCGGGCAACTAATGAAAAACTGTTTTTT.

The chain joins TRBV7-2 to TRBJ2-7, with D uncertain. The V and J ends lost 5 bases and 2 bases respectively, with 10 bases between them. The CDR3 is 13 amino acids. Germline-derived CDR1 and CDR2 are SGHTA and FQGNSA. CDR3 sequence: CASSPNWPYEQYF. For the CDR3, the DNA is TGTGCCAGCAGCCCGAACTGGCCCTACGAGCAGTACTTC.

The rearrangement joins TRBV4-1 to TRBJ2-5; TRBD2 matches 8 bases. The closer fit of TRBJ2-7 to the DNA end suggests the J call may be wrong. This CDR3 is built from 17 residues. CDR1 and CDR2 from the germline V gene are MGHRA and YSYEKL. The CDR3 DNA is TGCGCCAGCAGCCAAGAGGTGTCGCTAGCGGGTTACTACGAGCAGTACTTC. Its protein is CASSQEVSLAGYYEQYF.

The J gene is TRBJ2-5, the V gene TRBV10-3; D is unresolved. V was clipped by 3 bases and J by 6 bases, with 8 bases between them. Germline values: CDR1 ENHRY, CDR2 SYGVKD. The CDR3 runs 12 residues. Here the CDR3 DNA reads TGTGCCATCAGTGAAAGTGTTCAGACCCAGTACTTC. Translated: CAISESVQTQYF.

This sequence joins TRBV7-2 and TRBJ2-5; D possibly corresponds to TRBD2 (5 bases). V was shortened by 5 bases and J by 4 bases, with 20 bases between the two germline ends. CDR1 is SGHTA, CDR2 FQGNSA, per germline. The CDR3 loop spans 16 amino acids. CDR3 region: CASSPRGGGPGETQYF. CDR3 in DNA: TGTGCCAGCAGCCCACGCGGAGGAGGTCCTGGAGAGACCCAGTACTTC.

The chain carries TRBV19 and TRBJ1-3, with D possibly TRBD1 on 5 matching bases. CDR1 and CDR2 (germline): LNHDA, SQIVND (reference sequence). The CDR3 is 15 amino acids. Trimming shortened V by 7 bases and J by 4 bases, and 17 bases separated the two germline ends. In DNA form, the CDR3 reads TGTGCCAGTACCGAGCAGGGCCCTACCGGAAACACCATATATTTT. Translating it yields CASTEQGPTGNTIYF. Filled out from reference TRBV19 and TRBJ1-3, the complete variable domain reads DGGITQSPKYLFRKEGQNVTLSCEQNLNHDAMYWYRQDPGQGLRLIYYSQIVNDFQKGDIAEGYSVSREKKESFPLTVTSAQKNPTAFYLCASTEQGPTGNTIYFGEGSWLTVV.

The chain links TRBV28 to TRBJ1-2, with D unresolved. Germline CDR1 reads MDHEN; CDR2 reads SYDVKM. The CDR3 has 17 residues. The V gene lost 6 bases and the J gene lost 4 bases, with 24 bases spanning the gap. The chain's CDR3 is CASSYNPRRTGSYGYTF. CDR3 nucleotides: TGTGCCAGCAGCTACAATCCGCGACGAACGGGCTCCTATGGCTACACCTTC.

The gene calls are TRBV4-1 and TRBJ2-1; 7 nucleotides match TRBD2. Germline CDR1 is MGHRA and CDR2 is YSYEKL. Losses at the gene ends were 1 base for V and 8 bases for J; bases not matched to a gene: 8. The CDR3 spans 15 residues. This CDR3 reads CASSQVGTKVDEQFF. The CDR3, as DNA: TGCGCCAGCAGCCAAGTAGGGACTAAGGTGGATGAGCAGTTCTTC.

The chain carries TRBV2 and TRBJ1-1; D gene uncertain. CDR1 is SNHLY and CDR2 is FYNNEI in the germline V gene. This CDR3 is 17 amino acids long. The V gene lost 4 bases and the J gene lost 1 base, with 19 bases spanning the gap. CDR3 DNA sequence: TGTGCCAGCAGTGGGACGGACTGGTCGCGGGCGAACACTGAAGCTTTCTTT. It translates to CASSGTDWSRANTEAFF.

Here the CDR3 DNA reads TGTGCCAGCAGCTTTAGGACGGCTAGTTCACCCCTCCACTTT. Translated: CASSFRTASSPLHF. The rearrangement uses TRBV11-1 and TRBJ1-6; D unresolved. This CDR3 contains 14 residues. With 3 bases removed from V and 9 bases from J, the gap between germline ends came to 12 bases. CDR1 is SGHAT and CDR2 is FQDESV in the germline V gene (reference sequence).

The chain recombines TRBV9 with TRBJ2-2; TRBD1 agrees at 8 bases. Germline V CDR1 and CDR2: SGDLS, YYNGEE. Trimming cost V 3 bases and J 8 bases; bases outside gene matches: 9. This CDR3 has 15 amino acids. CDR3 loop: CASSASRTGPGELFF. The DNA of the CDR3 is TGTGCCAGCAGCGCCTCCAGGACAGGGCCGGGGGAGCTGTTTTTT.

J is TRBJ2-1 and V is TRBV2, with 8 bases lining up with TRBD2. CDR1 and CDR2 (germline): SNHLY, FYNNEI. This CDR3 region has 13 residues. The ends lost 10 bases at V and 4 bases at J; junction bases unmatched: 6. Here the CDR3 reads CAIPSGYYNEQFF. The CDR3 DNA follows: TGTGCCATTCCTAGCGGGTATTACAATGAGCAGTTCTTC. The full variable domain, its missing parts supplied by reference TRBV2 and TRBJ2-1, is EPEVTQTPSHQVTQMGQEVILRCVPISNHLYFYWYRQILGQKVEFLVSFYNNEISEKSEIFDDQFSVERPDGSNFTLKIRSTKLEDSAMYFCAIPSGYYNEQFFGPGTRLTVL.

V and J are TRBV9 and TRBJ2-5; the D gene is possibly TRBD1 (5 bases). This CDR3 comprises 14 residues. With 4 bases removed from V and 12 bases from J, the gap between germline ends came to 22 bases. Germline CDR1 and CDR2: SGDLS and YYNGEE. The CDR3 reads CASSHTGVQDEEYF. In DNA form, the CDR3 reads TGTGCCAGCAGCCATACAGGAGTCCAAGATGAGGAGTACTTC.

The chain uses TRBV5-1 and TRBJ2-7, with a weak D call TRBD1 (5 bases). CDR1 and CDR2 from the germline V gene are SGHRS and YFSETQ. The germline V and J ends were trimmed by 4 bases and 3 bases, with 11 bases remaining between them. The CDR3 runs to 13 residues. CDR3 sequence reads: CASSKDRHYEQYF. The CDR3 DNA sequence: TGCGCCAGCAGCAAAGACAGACACTACGAGCAGTACTTC.